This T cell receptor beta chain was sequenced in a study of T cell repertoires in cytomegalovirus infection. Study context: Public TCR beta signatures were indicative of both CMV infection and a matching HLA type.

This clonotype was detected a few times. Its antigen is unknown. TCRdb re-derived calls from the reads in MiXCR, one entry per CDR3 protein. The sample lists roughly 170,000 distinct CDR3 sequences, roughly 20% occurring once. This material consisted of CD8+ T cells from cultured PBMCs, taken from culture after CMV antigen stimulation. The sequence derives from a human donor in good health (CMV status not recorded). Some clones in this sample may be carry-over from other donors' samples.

DNA for the CDR3: TGTGCCAGCAGCCCGGTGTGGAGACCTCAAGAGACCCAGTACTTC. Its translation: CASSPVWRPQETQYF. The chain employs TRBV7-2 and TRBJ2-5, with D uncertain. The length of the CDR3 is 15 residues. Germline lookup yields CDR1 SGHTA and CDR2 FQGNSA. Trimming removed 5 bases at V and 2 bases at J, with 15 bases between.